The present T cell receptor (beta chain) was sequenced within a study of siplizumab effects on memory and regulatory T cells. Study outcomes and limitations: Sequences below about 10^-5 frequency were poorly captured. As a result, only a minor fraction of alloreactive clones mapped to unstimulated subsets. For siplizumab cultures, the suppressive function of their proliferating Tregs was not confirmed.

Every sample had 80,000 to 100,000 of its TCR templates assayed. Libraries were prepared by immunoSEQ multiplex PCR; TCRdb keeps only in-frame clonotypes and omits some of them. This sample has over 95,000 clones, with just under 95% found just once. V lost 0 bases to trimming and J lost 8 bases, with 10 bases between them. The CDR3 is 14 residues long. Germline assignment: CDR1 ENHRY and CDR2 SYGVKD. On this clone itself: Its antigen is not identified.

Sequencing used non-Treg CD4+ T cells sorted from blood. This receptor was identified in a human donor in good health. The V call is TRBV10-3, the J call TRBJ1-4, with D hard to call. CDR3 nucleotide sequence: TGTGCCATCAGTGAGTCAACCCCTGGGGAAAAACTGTTTTTT. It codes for CAISESTPGEKLFF.